Listed below are T cell receptor beta chains from one sample, sequenced in a study of shared clonotypes between healthy human individuals. TCRdb's copy holds only in-frame clones and misses some; the assay was immunoSEQ multiplex PCR. The sample holds a few million clones, around 90% seen once. The sequencing input was naive CD4+ T cells sorted from blood. The receptor source for this set is a man aged 18 to 29 in good health. CDR3s include the opening cysteine and the closing phenylalanine or tryptophan.

13	TRBV7-2	TRBJ1-2	CASSGGTGYGYTF
16	TRBV6-6	TRBJ1-4	CASSPGEQGPNEKLFF
15	TRBV5-1	TRBJ2-2	CASSLDGVSTGELFF
15	TRBV30	TRBJ2-7	CAWMGLGESSYEQYF
15	TRBV6-5	TRBJ1-3	CASSYSRQGGNTIYF
12	TRBV27	TRBJ1-4	CATNSGGEKLFF
17	TRBV10-2	TRBJ1-5	CASSNLFGGISNQPQHF
13	TRBV10-3	TRBJ2-2	CASGGIDNGELFF
15	TRBV7-3	TRBJ1-1	CASSSSDRGDTEAFF
16	TRBV10-2	TRBJ2-7	CASSDLSGSGSYEQYF
13	TRBV7-8	TRBJ2-1	CASSLALYNEQFF
15	TRBV5-8	TRBJ2-7	CASSSGLAGYYEQYF
18	TRBV15	TRBJ2-7	CATSRYGPMDSPKQEQYF
16	TRBV9	TRBJ2-1	CASSLRQGGSYNEQFF
14	TRBV6-6	TRBJ2-7	CASRRGEGPYEQYF
14	TRBV19	TRBJ2-5	CASSIGLAAETQYF
15	TRBV18	TRBJ2-7	CASSYGGGSYYEQYF